Below are 23 T cell receptor beta chains sequenced from a single sample in a study of blood T cell repertoires in COVID-19. Repertoires were generated with immunoSEQ multiplex PCR, while TCRdb's copy carries only in-frame clones and drops some. This sample yields 250,000 to 300,000 clones, of which approximately 91% are seen a single time; 2% to 2.5% belongs to the top ten. Specimen: PBMCs or T cells enriched from blood (not recorded which). The receptors were gathered from a woman between 40 and 50 years old with acute COVID-19.

The chain has TRBV19 and TRBJ1-6; no clear D. Germline V CDR1 and CDR2: LNHDA, SQIVND (reference sequence). V shed 8 bases and J shed 0 bases, with 8 bases lying between them. This CDR3 is 14 amino acids long. CDR3 DNA: TGTGCCAGTCAGATCAGCTCCTATAATTCACCCCTCCACTTT. Translated, it gives CASQISSYNSPLHF.

CDR3: CASSDLREKLFF. The CDR3 DNA reads as TGTGCCAGCTCAGATTTGAGGGAAAAACTGTTTTTT. This sequence joins TRBV18 and TRBJ1-4, with D hard to call. The V end lost 5 bases, the J end lost 8 bases, and 9 bases lay between the germline ends. This CDR3 is built from 12 residues. Germline V gives CDR1 KGHSH, CDR2 LQKENI.

The chain carries TRBV11-3 and TRBJ1-2, with 9 bases identical to TRBD1. Germline assignment: CDR1 SGHNT and CDR2 YENEEA. The CDR3 runs to 15 residues. After removal of 5 bases from V and 4 bases from J, the junction contained 8 bases not matched to a gene. The CDR3 is CASSETGGASYGYTF. The CDR3 region has the DNA TGTGCCAGCAGCGAAACAGGGGGCGCTAGCTATGGCTACACCTTC.

This chain joins TRBV29-1 and TRBJ2-2; maybe TRBD1 (5 bases). The germline V gene encodes CDR1 SQVTM and CDR2 ANQGSEA. The CDR3 has 14 amino acids. The V end was cut by 2 bases, the J end by 6 bases, with 13 bases between. The CDR3 region has the DNA TGCAGCGTTGAACAGGGTAATACGCCCGGGGAGCTGTTTTTT. Its protein is CSVEQGNTPGELFF.

The J gene is TRBJ1-1, the V gene TRBV25-1; D is ambiguous. Trimming removed 7 bases from V and 12 bases from J, with 12 bases in between. The CDR3 spans 10 residues. Per germline, CDR1 MGHDK and CDR2 SYGVNS. DNA for the CDR3: TGTGCCAGCAACGAATCGGGGTCTTTCTTT. Its protein is CASNESGSFF.

The chain is built from TRBV3-1 (or the pseudogene TRBV3-2) and TRBJ1-4, with D hard to call. Germline assignment: CDR1 LGHDT and CDR2 YNNKEL (reference sequence). The CDR3 is made up of 14 amino acids. Deletions cut 1 base from V and 8 bases from J, with 11 bases between. In nucleotides, the CDR3 is TGTGCCAGCAGCCAAGGAACTTCCACGGAAAAACTGTTTTTT. Translating gives CASSQGTSTEKLFF.

This clone came up once. The CDR3 region is CATSDSGLAGARGEQYF. CDR3 nucleotides: TGTGCCACCAGTGACTCGGGACTAGCGGGAGCGAGGGGCGAGCAGTACTTC. V and J are TRBV24-1 and TRBJ2-7, with TRBD2 matching over 14 bases. The CDR3 runs to 17 residues. Germline CDR1 KGHDR, CDR2 SFDVKD. Trimming removed 4 bases from V and 6 bases from J; junction bases left unmatched: 10.

The chain uses TRBV11-2 and TRBJ2-5, with 12 bases aligning to TRBD2. The germline V gene encodes CDR1 SGHAT and CDR2 FQNNGV. The CDR3 runs to 15 residues. The ends lost 2 bases at V and 5 bases at J; junction bases unmatched: 3. The CDR3 reads CASSLLAGGKETQYF. CDR3 nucleotide sequence: TGTGCCAGCAGCTTACTAGCGGGGGGGAAGGAGACCCAGTACTTC.

This chain connects TRBV9 to TRBJ1-2; D is perhaps TRBD1 (6 bases). Germline V CDR1 and CDR2: SGDLS, YYNGEE. This CDR3 comprises 12 residues. The germline V and J ends were trimmed by 9 bases and 4 bases, with 13 bases remaining between them. The DNA of the CDR3 is TGTGCCAACAGACAGGTGCCCTATGGCTACACCTTC. The encoded protein is CANRQVPYGYTF.

This clone has more than one count but fewer than ten. The chain combines TRBV3-1 (or the pseudogene TRBV3-2) with TRBJ1-6; tentatively, D is TRBD1 (6 bases). The CDR3 sequence is 15 residues long. Germline CDR1 and CDR2: LGHDT and YNNKEL (reference sequence). V lost 1 base and J lost 6, with 10 bases in between. Here the CDR3 DNA reads TGTGCCAGCAGCCAAGGGGGACACCTTAATTCACCCCTCCACTTT. It translates to CASSQGGHLNSPLHF.

The genes are TRBV2 and TRBJ1-2; TRBD1 matches at 10 bases. The V and J ends lost 10 bases and 8 bases, in that order; junction bases with no gene match: 7. Germline V gives CDR1 SNHLY, CDR2 FYNNEI. This CDR3 has 12 amino acids. The CDR3 sequence is CATGDRGKGYTF. The CDR3 coding sequence is TGTGCCACCGGGGACAGGGGTAAAGGCTACACCTTC. Together with reference TRBV2 and TRBJ1-2, the CDR3 gives the full variable domain: EPEVTQTPSHQVTQMGQEVILRCVPISNHLYFYWYRQILGQKVEFLVSFYNNEISEKSEIFDDQFSVERPDGSNFTLKIRSTKLEDSAMYFCATGDRGKGYTFGSGTRLTVV.

V gene TRBV7-9 combines with J gene TRBJ2-1, with TRBD2 as a possible D gene (6 bases). Looked up from germline, CDR1 is SEHNR and CDR2 is FQNEAQ (reference sequence). The V gene lost 10 bases and the J gene lost 0 bases, with 13 bases spanning the gap. This CDR3 region has 14 residues. This CDR3 reads CATTGDSSYNEQFF. In nucleotides, the CDR3 is TGTGCCACAACGGGAGACTCCTCCTACAATGAGCAGTTCTTC.

J is TRBJ2-1 and V is TRBV24-1, with D possibly matching TRBD2 (6 bases). V was clipped by 4 bases and J by 9 bases, with 15 bases between them. The CDR3 runs 14 residues. The V gene's germline CDR1 is KGHDR and CDR2 SFDVKD. CDR3 DNA: TGTGCCACCAGTGAACCCGGGACTTTAGCTGAGCAGTTCTTC. Translating gives CATSEPGTLAEQFF.

This chain links TRBV7-8 with TRBJ2-1; 8 nucleotides match TRBD2. V lost 4 bases and J lost 7; bases outside the gene matches: 6. The germline CDR1 and CDR2 sequences are SGHVS and FQNEAQ. This CDR3 has 14 residues. The CDR3 loop reads CASSWPGGSNEQFF. CDR3 nucleotides: TGTGCCAGCAGCTGGCCGGGGGGGTCTAATGAGCAGTTCTTC.

V is TRBV5-1 and J is TRBJ1-1; TRBD1 might be the D (5 bases). Per germline, CDR1 SGHRS and CDR2 YFSETQ. The V and J ends lost 3 bases and 3 bases respectively, with 15 bases between them. CDR3 length: 15 amino acids. CDR3 sequence (DNA): TGCGCCAGCAGCTATGGAGGGGCTGGGGACACTGAAGCTTTCTTT. It codes for CASSYGGAGDTEAFF. Full variable domain (outside the CDR3, taken from reference TRBV5-1 and TRBJ1-1): KAGVTQTPRYLIKTRGQQVTLSCSPISGHRSVSWYQQTPGQGLQFLFEYFSETQRNKGNFPGRFSGRQFSNSRSEMNVSTLELGDSALYLCASSYGGAGDTEAFFGQGTRLTVV.

The chain is built from TRBV7-9 and TRBJ2-1; TRBD2 matches at 11 bases. The CDR3 has 15 amino acids. Germline V gives CDR1 SEHNR, CDR2 FQNEAQ (reference sequence). Unmatched junction bases numbered 2, after V lost 0 bases and J lost 7 bases. CDR3 protein: CASSLAASGGNEQFF. DNA of the CDR3: TGTGCCAGCAGCTTAGCGGCTAGCGGGGGGAATGAGCAGTTCTTC.

V usage is TRBV11-2 and J usage is TRBJ2-5; 8 bases align to TRBD1. The V segment lost 5 bases and the J segment 4 bases; nucleotides outside the gene matches: 9. There are 15 residues in the CDR3. CDR1 SGHAT and CDR2 FQNNGV come from the germline V gene. The CDR3 is CASSPQSTGAETQYF. In nucleotides, the CDR3 is TGTGCCAGCAGCCCTCAGTCGACAGGGGCAGAGACCCAGTACTTC.

The J gene is TRBJ2-3, the V gene TRBV7-3; 11 bases agree with TRBD2. V was pared by 5 bases and J by 5 bases, with 3 bases of the junction left unmatched. The CDR3 runs to 14 residues. Germline V CDR1 and CDR2: SGHTA, FQGTGA. In DNA form, the CDR3 reads TGTGCCAGCAGCCCGGGGACTAGCGGAGATACGCAGTATTTT. This encodes CASSPGTSGDTQYF.

The rearrangement links TRBV3-1 (or the pseudogene TRBV3-2) to TRBJ1-1; possible D gene TRBD1, 6 bases. CDR3 length: 13 residues. The V gene lost 9 bases and the J gene lost 4 bases, with 15 bases spanning the gap. From germline, CDR1 is LGHDT and CDR2 YNNKEL (reference sequence). CDR3 sequence (DNA): TGTGCCAGTTCCCGGGGAGGGGGCACTGAAGCTTTCTTT. It yields the protein CASSRGGGTEAFF.

A single count supports this clone. The chain is built from TRBV5-8 and TRBJ1-4; 7 nucleotides match TRBD1. Unmatched junction bases numbered 6, after V lost 4 bases and J lost 0 bases. In germline, CDR1 is SGHTS, CDR2 YDEGEE. This CDR3 is built from 16 residues. The CDR3 protein is CASSLPGQTTNEKLFF. In nucleotides, the CDR3 is TGTGCCAGCAGCCTTCCGGGACAGACAACTAATGAAAAACTGTTTTTT.

This clone was counted a single time. The chain uses TRBV7-2 and TRBJ2-7; a weak D match, TRBD2 (5 bases). V shed 3 bases and J shed 7 bases, with 19 bases lying between them. The CDR3 spans 15 residues. CDR1 and CDR2 from the germline V gene are SGHTA and FQGNSA. The CDR3, as DNA: TGTGCCAGCAGCTTTGAGTCGTTGGGCCAGCGGGAGCAGTACTTC. Translating gives CASSFESLGQREQYF.

This clone has only a few counts. The V gene is TRBV18, the J gene TRBJ2-2, with TRBD2 matching over 13 bases. CDR1 is KGHSH, CDR2 LQKENI, per germline. The CDR3 has 15 residues. Trimming at V came to 6 bases and at J to 4 bases, leaving 2 bases not matched to a gene. CDR3 nucleotides: TGTGCCAGCTCTTGGACTAGCGGGGGCACCGGGGAGCTGTTTTTT. Its translation is CASSWTSGGTGELFF.

The table lists this clone with a count of one. The chain carries TRBV28 and TRBJ2-1; 11 positions agree with TRBD1. The V gene end was trimmed by 4 bases and the J gene end by 2 bases; junction bases not matched to a gene: 7. Germline assignment: CDR1 MDHEN and CDR2 SYDVKM. The CDR3 runs to 17 residues. Here the CDR3 DNA reads TGTGCCAGCAGTTATATTTGGGACAGGGGGACCTACAATGAGCAGTTCTTC. Translated: CASSYIWDRGTYNEQFF. Full variable domain (remainder filled in from reference TRBV28 and TRBJ2-1): DVKVTQSSRYLVKRTGEKVFLECVQDMDHENMFWYRQDPGLGLRLIYFSYDVKMKEKGDIPEGYSVSREKKERFSLILESASTNQTSMYLCASSYIWDRGTYNEQFFGPGTRLTVL.